The 18 T cell receptor beta chains listed next were all sequenced from one sample in a study of early stage breast cancer tumors. Method: immunoSEQ multiplex PCR; TCRdb's copy keeps in-frame clones and lacks some. The sample gives tens of thousands of clones, about three quarters of which show up once; around 3.4% is in the top ten. Sequencing input: blood. These receptors all come from a person between 35 and 49 years old with breast cancer.

This sequence joins TRBV21-1 and TRBJ1-2. TRBV21-1 is a known pseudogene. This CDR3 contains 11 residues. The CDR3 is CASSKLLRHTF. DNA for the CDR3: TGTGCCAGCAGCAAATTATTGCGGCACACCTTC.

This clone has just a few counts. V gene TRBV6-6 combines with J gene TRBJ2-3; D is uncertain. Germline V gene data show CDR1 as MNHNY and CDR2 as SVGAGI (reference sequence). Trimming pared 6 bases from V and 2 bases from J, leaving 6 bases between. The CDR3 covers 12 residues. CDR3 region: CASSYTTDTQYF. The DNA of the CDR3 is TGTGCCAGCAGCTATACCACAGATACGCAGTATTTT.

This clone was picked up a small number of times. The V gene is TRBV6-1, the J gene TRBJ2-1; 8 bases agree with TRBD2. The CDR3 totals 15 residues. Germline V gene sequence: CDR1 MNHNS, CDR2 SASEGT. Unmatched junction bases numbered 0, after V lost 2 bases and J lost 0 bases. The CDR3 region is CASSELAGSYNEQFF. CDR3 nucleotides: TGTGCCAGCAGTGAACTAGCGGGCTCCTACAATGAGCAGTTCTTC.

The chain carries TRBV5-5 and TRBJ2-5; maybe TRBD2 (5 bases). This CDR3 is built from 15 residues. In germline, CDR1 is SGHKS, CDR2 YYEKEE (reference sequence). V gave up 0 bases and J gave up 4 bases, with 13 bases separating them. The CDR3 spells CASSLGGSGPETQYF. CDR3 sequence (DNA): TGTGCCAGCAGCTTGGGAGGGTCCGGCCCAGAGACCCAGTACTTC.

The chain's CDR3 is CATSRVTNTDTQYF. CDR3 in DNA: TGTGCCACCAGCAGAGTCACGAACACAGATACGCAGTATTTT. This sequence joins TRBV15 and TRBJ2-3; D is ambiguous. Germline-derived CDR1 and CDR2 are LNHNV and YYDKDF (reference sequence). Between the trimmed V and J ends, which lost 1 base and 2 bases, there was a span of 7 bases. CDR3 length: 14 residues. Looking up the rest from reference TRBV15 and TRBJ2-3 gives the full variable domain: DAMVIQNPRYQVTQFGKPVTLSCSQTLNHNVMYWYQQKSSQAPKLLFHYYDKDFNNEADTPDNFQSRRPNTSFCFLDIRSPGLGDTAMYLCATSRVTNTDTQYFGPGTRLTVL.

CDR3 bases: TGTGCCAGCAGCTTTGGCAGCCAGACCGGCTACACCTTC. As protein: CASSFGSQTGYTF. V is TRBV7-2 and J is TRBJ1-2; D gene uncertain. The CDR3 totals 13 residues. V lost 3 bases to trimming and J lost 8 bases, with 13 bases between them. The germline gives CDR1 SGHTA, CDR2 FQGNSA.

This clone has just one count. The CDR3 nucleotides read TGTGCCAGCAGCGTAGCTCAAGATACGCAGTATTTT. Its translation: CASSVAQDTQYF. This sequence joins TRBV9 and TRBJ2-3; D is uncertain. V was pared by 0 bases and J by 5 bases, with 4 bases between. Germline-derived CDR1 and CDR2 are SGDLS and YYNGEE. The length of the CDR3 is 12 residues.

The rearrangement uses TRBV7-8 and TRBJ2-2, with 7 bases that match TRBD2. After removal of 0 bases from V and 3 bases from J, the junction contained 1 base not matched to a gene. The CDR3 length is 15 residues. Per germline, CDR1 SGHVS and CDR2 FQNEAQ. In DNA form, the CDR3 reads TGTGCCAGCAGCTTAGCGGGAGGGGACACCGGGGAGCTGTTTTTT. It codes for CASSLAGGDTGELFF.

The chain links TRBV5-5 to TRBJ2-3; no firm D call. There are 17 residues in the CDR3. CDR1 and CDR2 (germline): SGHKS, YYEKEE (reference sequence). The V gene lost 5 bases and the J gene lost 1 base, with 20 bases spanning the gap. CDR3: CASSSRTGFWGTDTQYF. CDR3 sequence (DNA): TGTGCCAGCAGTTCAAGGACGGGTTTTTGGGGCACAGATACGCAGTATTTT.

This sequence joins TRBV6-1 and TRBJ1-2; no clear D gene. The V end lost 7 bases, the J end lost 8 bases, and 14 bases lay between the germline ends. Germline lookup yields CDR1 MNHNS and CDR2 SASEGT. CDR3 size: 12 residues. The CDR3 region has the DNA TGTGCCAGCATTCCGCTAATCACCGGCTACACCTTC. As protein: CASIPLITGYTF.

This clone showed up just once. CDR3: CASSISGQGGTQYF. As DNA, the CDR3 is TGCGCCAGCAGTATTTCGGGACAGGGCGGGACCCAGTACTTC. The chain recombines TRBV10-1 with TRBJ2-5; 9 bases line up with TRBD1. Germline V lookup: CDR1 WNHNN, CDR2 SYGVQD (reference sequence). The junction had 8 bases not matched to a gene; V was cut back by 5 bases and J by 7 bases. The CDR3 is 14 amino acids.

The chain links TRBV13 to TRBJ2-7, with 8 bases lining up with TRBD2. This CDR3 is 17 amino acids long. CDR1 PRHDT and CDR2 FYEKMQ come from the germline V gene (reference sequence). After removal of 4 bases from V and 1 base from J, the junction contained 12 bases not matched to a gene. The CDR3 coding sequence is TGTGCCAGCAGCTCCCGCGGTGGGACTAGTTTTTCCTACGAGCAGTACTTC. Its protein product is CASSSRGGTSFSYEQYF. Full variable domain (remainder filled in from reference TRBV13 and TRBJ2-7): AAGVIQSPRHLIKEKRETATLKCYPIPRHDTVYWYQQGPGQDPQFLISFYEKMQSDKGSIPDRFSAQQFSDYHSELNMSSLELGDSALYFCASSSRGGTSFSYEQYFGPGTRLTVT.

The genes are TRBV19 and TRBJ2-3, with D possibly TRBD2 on 5 matching bases. CDR1 LNHDA and CDR2 SQIVND come from the germline V gene (reference sequence). The CDR3 totals 14 residues. The V end was cut by 2 bases, the J end by 1 base, with 7 bases between. CDR3 amino acids: CASSISGRTDTQYF. The DNA of the CDR3 is TGTGCCAGTAGTATAAGCGGTCGCACAGATACGCAGTATTTT.

This chain links TRBV2 with TRBJ2-4, with TRBD2 identical over 10 bases. The CDR3 is 16 residues long. The germline CDR1 and CDR2 sequences are SNHLY and FYNNEI. Trimming removed 6 bases from V and 6 bases from J; junction bases left unmatched: 11. CDR3 sequence (DNA): TGTGCCAGCAGCCGTCGGACTAGCGGAGGAGGAAACATTCAGTACTTC. The encoded protein is CASSRRTSGGGNIQYF.

V is TRBV5-4 and J is TRBJ1-3; perhaps TRBD1 as D (6 bases). The V gene lost 0 bases and the J gene lost 5 bases, with 15 bases spanning the gap. Germline CDR1 SGHNT, CDR2 YYREEE (reference sequence). The CDR3 runs 16 residues. CDR3: CASSLVGHTGRNTIYF. The CDR3 DNA reads as TGTGCCAGCAGCTTGGTGGGGCACACAGGGAGAAACACCATATATTTT.

The genes are TRBV30 and TRBJ1-2; D remains unclear. Per germline, CDR1 GTSNPN and CDR2 SVGIG (reference sequence). The CDR3 length is 9 residues. V lost 5 bases and J lost 5, with 3 bases in between. CDR3 in amino acids: CAWGYGYTF. CDR3 nucleotides: TGTGCCTGGGGTTATGGCTACACCTTC.

V usage is TRBV29-1 and J usage is TRBJ2-2; D gene ambiguous. This CDR3 has 14 residues. The V and J ends lost 7 bases and 1 base respectively, with 13 bases between them. The germline gives CDR1 SQVTM, CDR2 ANQGSEA. The CDR3 loop is CSARLGRNTGELFF. Here the CDR3 DNA reads TGCAGCGCCCGCCTTGGTAGGAACACCGGGGAGCTGTTTTTT.

This chain links TRBV15 with TRBJ1-4; 8 bases align to TRBD1. In germline, CDR1 is LNHNV, CDR2 YYDKDF (reference sequence). V was clipped by 3 bases and J by 8 bases; unmatched bases: 5. There are 14 residues in the CDR3. The CDR3 DNA follows: TGTGCCACCAGCAGGACAGGGGTAGACGAAAAACTGTTTTTT. Its translation is CATSRTGVDEKLFF. Full variable domain (remainder filled in from reference TRBV15 and TRBJ1-4): DAMVIQNPRYQVTQFGKPVTLSCSQTLNHNVMYWYQQKSSQAPKLLFHYYDKDFNNEADTPDNFQSRRPNTSFCFLDIRSPGLGDTAMYLCATSRTGVDEKLFFGSGTQLSVL.